Each of the 25 T cell receptor beta chains below was sequenced from the same sample in a study of beta chain features in type 1 diabetes. Points from the study as a whole: In all four CD4+ subsets, TCRB CDR3 length was significantly, moderately reduced in type 1 diabetes.

All of the isolated RNA was reverse transcribed, so expressed TCRB transcripts were sequenced. TCRdb's copy holds only in-frame clones and misses some; the assay was immunoSEQ multiplex PCR. The data hold about 120,000 clones, with less than 20% observed a single time. The antigens these receptors bind are not known. The sequencing input was central memory CD4+ T cells from blood. These receptors came from a man younger than 40 with type 1 diabetes.

The rearrangement joins TRBV30 to TRBJ1-2; 8 bases fit TRBD1. This CDR3 has 14 residues. The V segment lost 0 bases and the J segment 8 bases; nucleotides outside the gene matches: 8. Per the germline V gene, CDR1 is GTSNPN and CDR2 is SVGIG (reference sequence). DNA for the CDR3: TGTGCCTGGAGTGTCCGACAGGGGAGGCAGGGCTACACCTTC. It yields the protein CAWSVRQGRQGYTF. Drawing the rest from reference TRBV30 and TRBJ1-2, the complete variable domain is SQTIHQWPATLVQPVGSPLSLECTVEGTSNPNLYWYRQAAGRGLQLLFYSVGIGQISSEVPQNLSASRPQDRQFILSSKKLLLSDSGFYLCAWSVRQGRQGYTFGSGTRLTVV.

This clone has only one observation. This chain connects TRBV7-9 to TRBJ1-2; the match to TRBD1 covers 10 bases. From germline, CDR1 is SEHNR and CDR2 FQNEAQ (reference sequence). This CDR3 spans 13 amino acids. V dropped 7 bases and J dropped 8; count of bases not matched to a gene: 7. CDR3 bases: TGTGCCAGCAAAACCGGGACAGGGGTAGGCTACACCTTC. It is translated as CASKTGTGVGYTF.

The chain couples TRBV30 to TRBJ2-6, with D tentatively TRBD1 or TRBD2 (5 bases each). Germline loops: CDR1 GTSNPN, CDR2 SVGIG (reference sequence). The CDR3 spans 16 residues. Deletions cut 0 bases from V and 5 bases from J, with 14 bases between. CDR3 in DNA: TGTGCCTGGAGTGTACCCGGCAGGGAGTGGGCCAACGTCCTGACTTTC. Translating it yields CAWSVPGREWANVLTF.

The rearrangement links TRBV25-1 to TRBJ1-4, with 8 nucleotides matching TRBD1. The CDR3 is made up of 15 amino acids. After removal of 4 bases from V and 8 bases from J, the junction contained 9 bases not matched to a gene. CDR1 is MGHDK, CDR2 SYGVNS, per germline. In nucleotides, the CDR3 is TGTGCCAGCAGTGCCAGACAGGGGAGCAGAGAAAAACTGTTTTTT. Its protein product is CASSARQGSREKLFF.

This clone was seen repeatedly, ten times or more. This chain uses TRBV28 with TRBJ1-4; D not resolved. This CDR3 spans 13 amino acids. Germline CDR1 MDHEN, CDR2 SYDVKM. V gave up 3 bases and J gave up 8 bases, with 10 bases separating them. The CDR3 bases are TGTGCCAGCAGTTTTCGGGAAGAGGAAAAACTGTTTTTT. Its protein product is CASSFREEEKLFF.

This clone turned up a few times. The J gene is TRBJ1-4, the V gene TRBV9; D is unresolved. CDR3 length: 13 amino acids. Trimming took off 0 bases at V and 7 bases at J, with 7 bases between the two ends. The germline V gene encodes CDR1 SGDLS and CDR2 YYNGEE. The CDR3 spells CASSVGTGEKLFF. The CDR3 DNA sequence: TGTGCCAGCAGCGTAGGGACGGGTGAAAAACTGTTTTTT.

This clone was observed a handful of times. V usage is TRBV29-1 and J usage is TRBJ2-1; 7 positions match TRBD2. J gave up 0 bases and V 7 bases, and 3 bases lay outside the gene matches. This CDR3 region has 13 residues. Germline loops: CDR1 SQVTM, CDR2 ANQGSEA. For the CDR3, the DNA is TGCAGCGCCGGGGGGTTCTCCTACAATGAGCAGTTCTTC. Translating gives CSAGGFSYNEQFF.

This clone came up a few times. V and J are TRBV30 and TRBJ2-1, with D possibly matching TRBD2 (6 bases). Germline loops: CDR1 GTSNPN, CDR2 SVGIG (reference sequence). Trimming cost V 3 bases and J 6 bases, with 18 bases left between them. The CDR3 totals 15 residues. DNA of the CDR3: TGTGCCTGGAGGGGCTGGGGCCTAGCGTCCAATGAGCAGTTCTTC. Its translation is CAWRGWGLASNEQFF.

In this sample, this clone turned up a few times. The chain couples TRBV7-8 to TRBJ2-1, with D possibly matching TRBD1 (6 bases). With 4 bases removed from V and 3 bases from J, the gap between germline ends came to 16 bases. CDR3 length: 16 residues. CDR1 is SGHVS and CDR2 is FQNEAQ in the germline V gene. In DNA, the CDR3 is TGTGCCAGCAGCTCACCTTACAGGGATCGCTACAATGAGCAGTTCTTC. Translating gives CASSSPYRDRYNEQFF.

This chain links TRBV5-1 with TRBJ1-2; D is unclear. The CDR3 is 16 amino acids. CDR1 is SGHRS and CDR2 is YFSETQ in the germline V gene. Trimming pared 0 bases from V and 4 bases from J, leaving 16 bases between. The CDR3 nucleotides read TGCGCCAGCAGCTTGGGGGCGACGGCAATAGCCTATGGCTACACCTTC. This codes for CASSLGATAIAYGYTF.

The V gene is TRBV4-2, the J gene TRBJ2-3; 9 bases align to TRBD2. With 5 bases clipped from V and 5 bases from J, the junction kept 14 bases outside the gene matches. The CDR3 is 17 residues long. The germline V gene encodes CDR1 LGHNA and CDR2 YNFKEQ. The CDR3 coding sequence is TGTGCCAGCAGCTCCTGGGAAGCGGGGGGCTCGAGAGATACGCAGTATTTT. It yields the protein CASSSWEAGGSRDTQYF.

This clone was seen a few times. The chain employs TRBV30 and TRBJ2-7, with D possibly TRBD1 on 6 matching bases. Trimming shortened V by 1 base and J by 0 bases, and 28 bases separated the two germline ends. The CDR3 spans 20 residues. The germline gives CDR1 GTSNPN, CDR2 SVGIG (reference sequence). The DNA of the CDR3 is TGTGCCTGGAGTGCGAGCCTCTTGACGACCAGGGGTGGAAGCTCCTACGAGCAGTACTTC. It encodes CAWSASLLTTRGGSSYEQYF. The whole variable domain, filled in from reference TRBV30 and TRBJ2-7, reads SQTIHQWPATLVQPVGSPLSLECTVEGTSNPNLYWYRQAAGRGLQLLFYSVGIGQISSEVPQNLSASRPQDRQFILSSKKLLLSDSGFYLCAWSASLLTTRGGSSYEQYFGPGTRLTVT.

The CDR3 DNA sequence: TGCGCCAGCACCATCCAGGGGAACGATTCACCCCTCCACTTT. Encoded protein: CASTIQGNDSPLHF. The rearrangement uses TRBV5-1 and TRBJ1-6; D might be TRBD1 (6 bases). Deletions cut 6 bases from V and 8 bases from J, with 15 bases between. CDR3 length: 14 amino acids. Per the germline V gene, CDR1 is SGHRS and CDR2 is YFSETQ.

This clone was counted at least ten times. The V gene is TRBV30, the J gene TRBJ1-2; D unclear. This CDR3 is built from 13 residues. The germline V gene has CDR1 GTSNPN and CDR2 SVGIG (reference sequence). Trimming removed 0 bases from V and 5 bases from J, with 10 bases in between. CDR3 loop: CAWSVRTVYGYTF. The DNA for the CDR3 is TGTGCCTGGAGTGTCCGGACCGTTTATGGCTACACCTTC.

The genes are TRBV7-2 and TRBJ2-2; possible D gene TRBD1, 6 bases. The CDR3 is made up of 17 amino acids. The germline CDR1 and CDR2 sequences are SGHTA and FQGNSA. V was pared by 2 bases and J by 1 base, with 14 bases between. The CDR3 sequence: CASSLKVAGVNTGELFF. Here the CDR3 DNA reads TGTGCCAGCAGCTTAAAAGTGGCAGGGGTGAACACCGGGGAGCTGTTTTTT.

The chain employs TRBV11-2 and TRBJ2-1, with D perhaps TRBD1 or TRBD2 (5 bases each). Trimming removed 8 bases from V and 6 bases from J, with 14 bases in between. The CDR3 covers 13 residues. Germline CDR1 and CDR2: SGHAT and FQNNGV. The CDR3 loop is CASCPGGFNEQFF. DNA for the CDR3: TGTGCCAGCTGCCCTGGGGGTTTCAATGAGCAGTTCTTC.

The chain combines TRBV5-1 with TRBJ1-5; the match to TRBD1 covers 8 bases. Trimming took 4 bases from V and 5 from J; bases not matched to a gene: 5. The CDR3 has 14 amino acids. The germline gives CDR1 SGHRS, CDR2 YFSETQ. CDR3 coding DNA: TGCGCCAGCAGCGTCGGACAGGGCGATCAGCCCCAGCATTTT. It yields the protein CASSVGQGDQPQHF.

The sample holds one count of this clone. This rearrangement joins TRBV11-2 to TRBJ2-1, with TRBD2 matching over 15 bases. The CDR3 length is 16 residues. Per germline, CDR1 SGHAT and CDR2 FQNNGV. With V trimmed by 1 base and J by 13 bases, 8 bases remained unmatched. The CDR3 sequence is CASSLVGTSGGTPQFF. CDR3 coding DNA: TGTGCCAGCAGCTTAGTGGGGACTAGCGGGGGGACGCCACAGTTCTTC.

The genes are TRBV6-4 and TRBJ2-1, with D tentatively TRBD1 or TRBD2 (6 bases each). The CDR3 is 18 residues long. Per the germline V gene, CDR1 is MRHNA and CDR2 is SNTAGT. V dropped 5 bases and J dropped 10 bases, with 30 bases sitting between them. CDR3 sequence reads: CASSPLFGGGASPSEQFF. Here the CDR3 DNA reads TGTGCCAGCAGTCCACTCTTCGGGGGCGGGGCCAGCCCAAGCGAGCAGTTCTTC.

With respect to this clone: Mismatch with germline at one junction end may stem from a read error. V usage is TRBV7-9 and J usage is TRBJ2-7; tentative D call: TRBD2 (6 bases). Germline loops: CDR1 SEHNR, CDR2 FQNEAQ (reference sequence). The CDR3 covers 15 residues. CDR3 sequence (DNA): TGTGCCAGCAGCTTAGGACGGGCGGGAACAGAGGCCTTTGCCTTC. The encoded protein is CASSLGRAGTEAFAF.

This chain joins TRBV4-3 and TRBJ2-7; 7 bases align to TRBD2. Germline V gene lookup returns CDR1 LGHNA and CDR2 YSLEER. The CDR3 totals 15 residues. The V segment lost 0 bases and the J segment 2 bases; nucleotides outside the gene matches: 4. CDR3 sequence reads: CASSQEQRGTYEQYF. The CDR3 nucleotides read TGCGCCAGCAGCCAAGAACAGCGGGGAACCTACGAGCAGTACTTC.

In its sample, this clone was seen a few times. The V gene is TRBV7-2, the J gene TRBJ2-5; maybe TRBD2 (6 bases). This CDR3 comprises 13 residues. The germline V gene has CDR1 SGHTA and CDR2 FQGNSA. Trimming removed 4 bases from V and 6 bases from J, with 12 bases in between. The CDR3 sequence: CASSSRAGQTQYF. CDR3 in DNA: TGTGCCAGCAGCTCACGCGCGGGGCAGACCCAGTACTTC.

There are a few counts of this clone. This chain joins TRBV19 and TRBJ2-7; 8 bases map to TRBD1. Germline-derived CDR1 and CDR2 are LNHDA and SQIVND (reference sequence). This CDR3 comprises 13 residues. V shed 2 bases and J 10 bases; nucleotides not matched to a gene: 7. CDR3 amino acids: CASSISPGQGQYF. In DNA form, the CDR3 reads TGTGCCAGTAGTATATCCCCAGGACAGGGCCAGTACTTC.

This clone was seen a handful of times. The chain's CDR3 is CASSPGLAGTTDTQYF. The CDR3 DNA reads as TGTGCCAGCAGCCCGGGACTAGCGGGGACCACAGATACGCAGTATTTT. The chain uses TRBV7-3 and TRBJ2-3; 13 bases line up with TRBD2. V trimming: 5 bases; J trimming: 2 bases; junction bases outside the gene matches: 4. CDR3 length: 16 residues. The germline V gene encodes CDR1 SGHTA and CDR2 FQGTGA.

The chain recombines TRBV10-3 with TRBJ1-1; the D gene is possibly TRBD1 (6 bases). The germline V gene encodes CDR1 ENHRY and CDR2 SYGVKD. The V and J ends lost 9 bases and 1 base respectively, with 15 bases between them. This CDR3 has 14 residues. This CDR3 reads CAMARGPSNTEAFF. The CDR3 DNA follows: TGTGCCATGGCTCGGGGGCCCTCGAACACTGAAGCTTTCTTT.